This T cell receptor (beta chain) was identified in a study of response to subunit inactivated influenza vaccine. Points from the study as a whole: Seasonal influenza vaccination, on each occasion, was suggested by the authors to recruit few new T cells.

This CDR3 has 13 amino acids. Germline V gives CDR1 DFQATT, CDR2 SNEGSKA (reference sequence). After removal of 1 base from V and 4 bases from J, the junction contained 1 base not matched to a gene. TCRdb processed the RT-PCR reads anew with MiXCR; each CDR3 protein has one entry. The sample records 500,000 or so distinct CDR3 sequences, about 15% being singletons. This clonotype was detected a few times. Its antigen is as yet unknown. The input for sequencing was CD4+ T cells sorted from PBMCs, taken roughly 24 months after vaccination. This sequence was found in a man aged 50-75 years who received an inactivated influenza vaccine. V gene TRBV20-1 combines with J gene TRBJ1-1; 9 bases match TRBD1. The CDR3 is CSARATGGTEAFF. For the CDR3, the DNA is TGCAGTGCTAGAGCGACAGGGGGCACTGAAGCTTTCTTT.